This T cell receptor beta chain was recorded in a study of a mutant IDH1 vaccine in newly diagnosed glioma. Study background: Commencement of vaccination occurred 4-6 weeks following radiotherapy alone, or concurrently with temozolomide cycles. Findings and limits, study-wide: The occurrence of vaccine-induced immune responses was seen in around 93% of patients. Seemingly, pseudoprogression had no relation to changes in the top peripheral T cell clonotypes.

The CDR3 consists of 14 residues. After removal of 6 bases from V and 4 bases from J, the junction contained 9 bases not matched to a gene. Germline lookup yields CDR1 MNHEY and CDR2 SVGAGI. To note about this clone: Antigen specificity is unknown.

The method was immunoSEQ multiplex PCR; TCRdb's version includes in-frame clones alone and lacks a portion of them. The sample lists around 31,000 clones, more than 75% seen once, with about 16% in the top ten. As to time point: week 35, safety follow-up. A single vaccine dose contained 300 ug of mutant IDH1 20-mer peptide, and topical imiquimod was used with it. Each tumor in the donors was a new WHO grade 3 or 4 astrocytoma, IDH1-mutant and ATRX-lost. The chain is built from TRBV6-5 and TRBJ2-7, with 7 positions matching TRBD2. The sequence was obtained from a young man with glioma. This sample comprised PBMCs, obtained from a glioma patient whose treatment included an IDH1 peptide vaccine. CDR3 sequence reads: CASSLLGGNYEQYF. In nucleotides, the CDR3 is TGTGCCAGCAGCCTCCTGGGGGGGAATTACGAGCAGTACTTC.